Below are 32 T cell receptor beta chains sequenced from a single sample in a study of CD4+ T cells in melanoma (dated 2022 in TCRdb). The library was generated by the immunoSEQ multiplex PCR assay. TCRdb carries this immuneACCESS record with in-frame sequences only. Its versions omit some clonotypes, under half of them owing to an unresolved V gene in the studies checked, with the rest unexplained. The sample records about 10,000 clones, around 62% of which are singletons. The biggest ten clones account for around a quarter of the sample. The sample was cells from a culture (not recorded whether cultured in vitro). Every receptor here comes from a human donor with melanoma.

This sequence joins TRBV4-2 and TRBJ1-6; D is ambiguous. Per germline, CDR1 LGHNA and CDR2 YNFKEQ. With 2 bases removed from V and 7 bases from J, the gap between germline ends came to 15 bases. The length of the CDR3 is 16 residues. The chain's CDR3 is CASSQPQEFGNSPLHF. Here the CDR3 DNA reads TGTGCCAGCAGCCAACCTCAGGAGTTCGGAAATTCACCCCTCCACTTT.

This chain links TRBV19 with TRBJ2-7; D not certain. The V gene lost 5 bases and the J gene lost 9 bases, with 23 bases spanning the gap. CDR3 size: 15 residues. Germline V gives CDR1 LNHDA, CDR2 SQIVND (reference sequence). CDR3 amino acids: CASSPVLSRKYGQYF. As DNA, the CDR3 is TGTGCCAGTAGTCCCGTTCTCTCTAGGAAGTATGGGCAGTACTTC.

The chain recombines TRBV27 with TRBJ1-1, with TRBD1 matching 7 bases. The V gene's germline CDR1 is MNHEY and CDR2 SMNVEV (reference sequence). There are 15 residues in the CDR3. J gave up 0 bases and V 4 bases, and 5 bases lay outside the gene matches. The CDR3 coding sequence is TGTGCCAGCAGTTCAAGGACAGGTATGAACACTGAAGCTTTCTTT. Translation: CASSSRTGMNTEAFF.

This clone was detected a few times. The chain joins TRBV6-1 to TRBJ1-3; the match to TRBD1 covers 8 bases. This CDR3 contains 14 residues. Germline CDR1 MNHNS, CDR2 SASEGT. J gave up 8 bases and V 5 bases, and 8 bases lay outside the gene matches. The CDR3 DNA follows: TGTGCCAGCAGTCGCGGACAGGGAGGGGACACCATATATTTT. Its protein product is CASSRGQGGDTIYF.

This clone was counted a few times. The J gene is TRBJ1-2, the V gene TRBV27; D may be TRBD1 (6 bases). The germline CDR1 and CDR2 sequences are MNHEY and SMNVEV (reference sequence). There are 13 residues in the CDR3. V gave up 6 bases and J gave up 11 bases, with 19 bases separating them. CDR3 sequence: CASSRAGHQGYTF. The CDR3 DNA sequence: TGTGCCAGCAGCCGAGCCGGGCACCAGGGGTACACCTTC.

This clone came up a few times. The V and J genes are TRBV7-6 and TRBJ1-6; a possible D gene is TRBD1 (6 bases). The CDR3 is 15 amino acids. V lost 4 bases, J lost 7 bases, and 14 bases lay in between. Germline assignment: CDR1 SGHVS and CDR2 FNYEAQ. CDR3 region: CASSSKWGANSPLHF. The CDR3 DNA is TGTGCCAGCAGCTCAAAATGGGGGGCCAATTCACCCCTCCACTTT.

This clone was recorded a few times. V usage is TRBV25-1 and J usage is TRBJ1-2; D might be TRBD1 (5 bases). There are 13 residues in the CDR3. Germline lookup yields CDR1 MGHDK and CDR2 SYGVNS. V lost 4 bases and J lost 4, with 10 bases in between. The CDR3 coding sequence is TGTGCCAGCAGTGTAGGACAAGGCTATGGCTACACCTTC. Translating gives CASSVGQGYGYTF.

The rearrangement uses TRBV10-2 and TRBJ1-1, with D possibly being TRBD1 (5 bases). This CDR3 region has 16 residues. Trimming took off 8 bases at V and 2 bases at J, with 21 bases between the two ends. The germline CDR1 and CDR2 sequences are WSHSY and SAAADI. The CDR3 DNA is TGCGCCAGCCAAGGATTTAGAAGGGGCTACAACACTGAAGCTTTCTTT. Translation: CASQGFRRGYNTEAFF.

This chain uses TRBV11-3 with TRBJ2-2; no clear D gene. The germline gives CDR1 SGHNT, CDR2 YENEEA. CDR3 length: 12 residues. Trimming pared 7 bases from V and 5 bases from J, leaving 8 bases between. The CDR3 region is CASTSRTGELFF. The CDR3 coding sequence is TGTGCCAGCACATCGCGGACCGGGGAGCTGTTTTTT.

V and J are TRBV7-2 and TRBJ1-6, with D maybe TRBD1 (6 bases). The CDR3 runs 15 residues. The germline V gene encodes CDR1 SGHTA and CDR2 FQGNSA. Deletions cut 5 bases from V and 9 bases from J, with 17 bases between. The CDR3 sequence: CASSSRGKDSSPLHF. As DNA, the CDR3 is TGTGCCAGCAGCAGCAGGGGCAAAGATAGTTCACCCCTCCACTTT.

This chain connects TRBV5-8 to TRBJ2-3; TRBD1 might be the D (6 bases). Trimming took off 0 bases at V and 10 bases at J, with 21 bases between the two ends. Germline assignment: CDR1 SGHTS and CDR2 YDEGEE. This CDR3 contains 16 residues. The DNA for the CDR3 is TGTGCCAGCAGCTTGGCCGTGGGCAGGGGTACGACTGCGCAGTATTTT. Translation: CASSLAVGRGTTAQYF.

This chain links TRBV9 with TRBJ2-5, with 8 bases identical to TRBD2. CDR3 length: 15 amino acids. The germline gives CDR1 SGDLS, CDR2 YYNGEE. Germline trimming cut 2 bases from V and 2 bases from J; bases unmatched to any gene: 5. The CDR3, as DNA: TGTGCCAGCAGCGTGGGAGGACTAGCTCAAGAGACCCAGTACTTC. Translated, it gives CASSVGGLAQETQYF. Full variable domain (remainder filled in from reference TRBV9 and TRBJ2-5): DSGVTQTPKHLITATGQRVTLRCSPRSGDLSVYWYQQSLDQGLQFLIQYYNGEERAKGNILERFSAQQFPDLHSELNLSSLELGDSALYFCASSVGGLAQETQYFGPGTRLLVL.

The gene calls are TRBV19 and TRBJ1-2; D is perhaps TRBD1 (6 bases). Germline V CDR1 and CDR2: LNHDA, SQIVND (reference sequence). With 5 bases removed from V and 0 bases from J, the gap between germline ends came to 7 bases. CDR3 length: 13 amino acids. This CDR3 reads CASSGQSNYGYTF. The CDR3 DNA is TGTGCCAGTAGTGGACAGTCTAACTATGGCTACACCTTC.

The rearrangement links TRBV15 to TRBJ2-5; perhaps TRBD1 as D (5 bases). Trimming stripped 2 bases from V and 2 bases from J, with 9 bases between. Germline CDR1 reads LNHNV; CDR2 reads YYDKDF (reference sequence). The CDR3 runs 14 residues. The CDR3 sequence: CATSRSQEQETQYF. As DNA, the CDR3 is TGTGCCACCAGCAGATCACAGGAGCAAGAGACCCAGTACTTC.

The rearrangement uses TRBV7-8 and TRBJ1-2; possible D gene TRBD1, 5 bases. The CDR3 spans 13 residues. Trimming cost V 5 bases and J 6 bases, with 13 bases left between them. Germline V gene lookup returns CDR1 SGHVS and CDR2 FQNEAQ. The CDR3 DNA sequence: TGTGCCAGCAGCACTTACCAGGGTGATGGCTACACCTTC. Protein: CASSTYQGDGYTF.

The rearrangement links TRBV1 to TRBJ2-5. TRBV1 is listed as a pseudogene. CDR3 size: 18 residues. CDR3 nucleotides: TGCACCAGCAGCCAAGTTCGGCCGGATTTCGTACGGTGCGAGACCCAGTACTTC. It translates to CTSSQVRPDFVRCETQYF.

V gene TRBV7-9 combines with J gene TRBJ2-4, with 7 bases aligning to TRBD2. This CDR3 region has 12 residues. CDR1 and CDR2 (germline): SEHNR, FQNEAQ (reference sequence). Trimming cost V 5 bases and J 8 bases; bases outside gene matches: 3. CDR3 in amino acids: CASSPRGDIQYF. For the CDR3, the DNA is TGTGCCAGCAGCCCACGGGGGGACATTCAGTACTTC.

This clone was observed a handful of times. The V call is TRBV4-1, the J call TRBJ1-5; a weak D match, TRBD1 (6 bases). CDR3 length: 13 residues. Trimming cost V 5 bases and J 6 bases, with 11 bases left between them. Germline V gene lookup returns CDR1 MGHRA and CDR2 YSYEKL. CDR3 sequence (DNA): TGCGCCAGCAGCAGGGGGGCAGGTCAGCCCCAGCATTTT. Translating it yields CASSRGAGQPQHF.

This sequence joins TRBV6-1 and TRBJ2-5; D not certain. Germline loops: CDR1 MNHNS, CDR2 SASEGT. V was pared by 5 bases and J by 3 bases, with 13 bases between. This CDR3 is 14 amino acids long. CDR3 DNA: TGTGCCAGCAGTAGAGGCCCACTGGAAGAGACCCAGTACTTC. This translates into CASSRGPLEETQYF.

This clone was recorded only once. The chain has TRBV30 and TRBJ1-2, with D possibly TRBD1 on 6 matching bases. V lost 2 bases, J lost 0 bases, and 10 bases lay in between. The CDR3 runs 14 residues. CDR1 GTSNPN and CDR2 SVGIG come from the germline V gene (reference sequence). The CDR3 sequence is CAWSKTGSNYGYTF. CDR3 sequence (DNA): TGTGCCTGGAGTAAGACAGGCTCTAACTATGGCTACACCTTC.

The chain is built from TRBV30 and TRBJ1-6; possible D gene TRBD1, 5 bases. This CDR3 contains 14 residues. Between the trimmed V and J ends, which lost 2 bases and 10 bases, there was a span of 15 bases. Germline-derived CDR1 and CDR2 are GTSNPN and SVGIG (reference sequence). The CDR3 DNA reads TGTGCCTGGAGTCTCCTTAACGAGGGGTCACCCCTCCACTTT. This encodes CAWSLLNEGSPLHF.

This clone is medium-sized. The V and J genes are TRBV6-5 and TRBJ1-2; 7 positions match TRBD1. After removal of 6 bases from V and 1 base from J, the junction contained 5 bases not matched to a gene. Germline CDR1 and CDR2: MNHEY and SVGAGI. This CDR3 spans 14 amino acids. CDR3 coding DNA: TGTGCCAGCAGGCAACGGGACAGTAACTATGGCTACACCTTC. Amino acid sequence: CASRQRDSNYGYTF.

The rearrangement links TRBV7-8 to TRBJ1-5, with unresolved D. This CDR3 comprises 14 residues. Trimming removed 5 bases at V and 4 bases at J, with 12 bases between. CDR1 SGHVS and CDR2 FQNEAQ come from the germline V gene. The CDR3 DNA reads as TGTGCCAGCAGCCCGACTAGCCTAAATCAGCCCCAGCATTTT. Protein sequence: CASSPTSLNQPQHF. Full variable domain (remainder filled in from reference TRBV7-8 and TRBJ1-5): GAGVSQSPRYKVAKRGQDVALRCDPISGHVSLFWYQQALGQGPEFLTYFQNEAQLDKSGLPSDRFFAERPEGSVSTLKIQRTQQEDSAVYLCASSPTSLNQPQHFGDGTRLSIL.

This clone was observed once. CDR3 in DNA: TGTGCCAGCAGCCCGACAGGGGCCGGAAAGACCCAGTACTTC. Translation gives CASSPTGAGKTQYF. V is TRBV7-9 and J is TRBJ2-5; 8 nucleotides match TRBD1. Germline V CDR1 and CDR2: SEHNR, FQNEAQ (reference sequence). V was clipped by 5 bases and J by 6 bases; unmatched bases: 8. CDR3 size: 14 residues.

J is TRBJ1-3 and V is TRBV5-5; no clear D gene. This CDR3 has 13 residues. The germline gives CDR1 SGHKS, CDR2 YYEKEE (reference sequence). V was clipped by 5 bases and J by 4 bases, with 10 bases between them. The CDR3 DNA follows: TGTGCCAGCAGGCGCGTCGCCGGAAACACCATATATTTT. Translated: CASRRVAGNTIYF.

The chain has TRBV2 and TRBJ1-4; no clear D gene. Trimming shortened V by 4 bases and J by 5 bases, and 11 bases separated the two germline ends. The germline V gene has CDR1 SNHLY and CDR2 FYNNEI. The CDR3 loop spans 14 amino acids. This CDR3 is CASSAGYRNEKLFF. For the CDR3, the DNA is TGTGCCAGCAGTGCCGGTTATAGGAATGAAAAACTGTTTTTT.

A single count supports this clone. The chain joins TRBV27 to TRBJ1-1, with 7 bases aligning to TRBD1. Germline V lookup: CDR1 MNHEY, CDR2 SMNVEV (reference sequence). CDR3 length equals 14 residues. After removal of 6 bases from V and 6 bases from J, the junction contained 10 bases not matched to a gene. The CDR3 bases are TGTGCCAGCAGCCCCTATAACAGGGGTGCTGAAGCTTTCTTT. Encoded protein: CASSPYNRGAEAFF.

This chain joins TRBV4-1 and TRBJ1-2; D not certain. In germline, CDR1 is MGHRA, CDR2 YSYEKL. This CDR3 has 13 amino acids. V was pared by 4 bases and J by 3 bases, with 9 bases between. The CDR3 coding sequence is TGCGCCAGCAGCCCGGACGGAGACTATGGCTACACCTTC. The encoded protein is CASSPDGDYGYTF.

The rearrangement uses TRBV2 and TRBJ2-1; 9 bases are shared with TRBD1. Germline lookup yields CDR1 SNHLY and CDR2 FYNNEI. With V trimmed by 8 bases and J by 11 bases, 4 bases remained unmatched. This CDR3 region has 11 residues. CDR3 residues: CASGDRDKQFF. CDR3 bases: TGTGCCAGCGGGGACAGGGATAAGCAGTTCTTC.

The chain couples TRBV19 to TRBJ1-6; D might be TRBD1 (5 bases). The CDR3 loop spans 13 amino acids. V was trimmed by 4 bases and J by 7 bases, leaving 8 bases between them. Germline V gene data show CDR1 as LNHDA and CDR2 as SQIVND (reference sequence). CDR3 bases: TGTGCCAGTAGTACCTACAGGAATTCACCCCTCCACTTT. Translation gives CASSTYRNSPLHF.

The genes are TRBV7-9 and TRBJ1-1, with unresolved D. The CDR3 contains 14 residues. CDR1 is SEHNR and CDR2 is FQNEAQ in the germline V gene (reference sequence). V was clipped by 5 bases and J by 1 base, with 11 bases between them. The CDR3 reads CASSPAAPNTEAFF. CDR3 nucleotide sequence: TGTGCCAGCAGCCCAGCGGCTCCGAACACTGAAGCTTTCTTT.

J is TRBJ2-3 and V is TRBV6-1; D may correspond to TRBD1 or TRBD2 (6 bases each). Between the trimmed V and J ends, which lost 0 bases and 2 bases, there was a span of 12 bases. CDR1 is MNHNS, CDR2 SASEGT, per germline. This CDR3 is 16 amino acids long. The DNA of the CDR3 is TGTGCCAGCAGTGAAGCGCTAGGGGGGTTCACAGATACGCAGTATTTT. Encoded protein: CASSEALGGFTDTQYF.